This TCR beta chain was found in a study of beta chain features in type 1 diabetes. General observations from the study: Sequencing the cDNA could make cells with high TCR expression show up more than they should. People with Type 1 diabetes carried modestly yet significantly shorter TCRB CDR3s in all four CD4+ subsets.

Expressed TCRB transcripts were sequenced after all isolated RNA was converted to cDNA. Around 4 million reads per sample were averaged for naive, central memory and regulatory samples. Profiled with immunoSEQ multiplex PCR; TCRdb holds only in-frame clones, not every one. The sample shows around 430,000 clones, approximately 30% of them seen only once. V lost 1 base and J 15 bases, leaving 16 bases between the germline ends. The CDR3 has 13 residues. The germline gives CDR1 SGHVS, CDR2 FQNEAQ. Concerning this clone itself: Antigen unknown.

Sorting based on CD45RO/CCR7/CD25/CD127/CD95/CD27 separated CD4+ naive, central memory, regulatory and stem cell-like memory cells. The sample consisted of naive CD4+ T cells from blood. The genes are TRBV7-8 and TRBJ2-1; D call uncertain. The receptor was derived from a man aged 18 to 30 in good health. The CDR3 here is CASSLETSLLSFF. The CDR3 bases are TGTGCCAGCAGCTTAGAAACTTCCCTGTTGTCGTTCTTC.